The source of this TCR beta chain is a study of T-cell reconstitution after alpha-beta-depleted transplantation in children. Study outcomes and limitations: The main origin of T-cell counts and diversity one year after transplant was newly produced T cells.

This clonotype has more than one count but fewer than ten. Its target is not known. Unique molecular identifiers were built into the TCRbeta library. TCRdb processed the PCR reads anew with MiXCR; each CDR3 protein has one entry. Found here are about 340,000 distinct CDR3 sequences, 15% to 20% of them singletons; the top ten hold 35% to 50%. Trimming left V 6 bases short and J 0 bases short, with 16 bases between. The V gene's germline CDR1 is MNHEY and CDR2 SMNVEV (reference sequence). This CDR3 contains 16 residues. Specimen: PBMCs, mostly from graft donor cells, collected 360 days after TCRalphabeta/CD19-depleted stem cell transplant. This sequence joins TRBV27 and TRBJ2-3; maybe TRBD2 (6 bases). This TCR was recovered from a male patient aged 2-15 years who had a stem cell transplant for acute lymphoblastic leukemia, so the T cells may come from the graft donor. The CDR3 spells CASRFEWAGSTDTQYF. The DNA for the CDR3 is TGTGCCAGCAGATTTGAATGGGCGGGAAGCACAGATACGCAGTATTTT.